Following are 21 T cell receptor beta chains from one sample sequenced in a study of beta chain features in type 1 diabetes. Whole-study findings and limits: Among all four CD4+ subsets, Type 1 diabetes patients had TCRB CDR3s that were moderately but significantly shorter.

These receptors have no known antigen. Every isolated RNA sample was fully reverse transcribed, so sequencing captured expressed TCRB transcripts. The data were produced by immunoSEQ multiplex PCR, yet TCRdb's version contains in-frame clones alone and is incomplete. The sample yields some 350,000 clones, 9.6% seen once. Input material: central memory CD4+ T cells from blood. Receptors were obtained from a man under 40 with type 1 diabetes.

Only a few counts were recorded for this clone. The CDR3 spells CAISAATSGRTDTQYF. The CDR3 nucleotides are TGTGCCATCAGTGCGGCGACTAGCGGGAGAACAGATACGCAGTATTTT. The genes are TRBV10-3 and TRBJ2-3, with 12 bases aligning to TRBD2. The CDR3 is 16 residues long. J lost 3 bases, V lost 4 bases, and 5 bases had no gene match. Per the germline V gene, CDR1 is ENHRY and CDR2 is SYGVKD.

This clone was observed many times. The V and J genes are TRBV19 and TRBJ2-7, with 7 bases fitting TRBD1. V shed 10 bases and J 1 base; nucleotides not matched to a gene: 4. This CDR3 has 12 amino acids. Germline V gives CDR1 LNHDA, CDR2 SQIVND (reference sequence). CDR3 amino acids: CATRDSSYEQYF. CDR3 coding DNA: TGTGCCACCCGGGACAGTTCCTACGAGCAGTACTTC. The whole variable domain, filled in from reference TRBV19 and TRBJ2-7, reads DGGITQSPKYLFRKEGQNVTLSCEQNLNHDAMYWYRQDPGQGLRLIYYSQIVNDFQKGDIAEGYSVSREKKESFPLTVTSAQKNPTAFYLCATRDSSYEQYFGPGTRLTVT.

Only a few counts were recorded for this clone. The chain couples TRBV11-1 to TRBJ1-1; D is ambiguous. The germline gives CDR1 SGHAT, CDR2 FQDESV (reference sequence). The CDR3 covers 13 residues. V gave up 5 bases and J gave up 4 bases, with 11 bases separating them. CDR3 region: CASSPGLVTEAFF. The DNA for the CDR3 is TGTGCCAGCAGCCCTGGTCTAGTCACTGAAGCTTTCTTT.

This rearrangement joins TRBV9 to TRBJ2-7; the match to TRBD1 covers 8 bases. The V segment lost 3 bases and the J segment 2 bases; nucleotides outside the gene matches: 4. Germline lookup yields CDR1 SGDLS and CDR2 YYNGEE. This CDR3 contains 14 residues. The CDR3 protein is CASSGGQEPYEQYF. DNA for the CDR3: TGTGCCAGCAGCGGGGGACAGGAGCCCTACGAGCAGTACTTC.

This chain uses TRBV29-1 with TRBJ2-7; D may be TRBD1 (5 bases). The CDR3 sequence is 13 residues long. Germline-derived CDR1 and CDR2 are SQVTM and ANQGSEA. Trimming cost V 7 bases and J 2 bases, with 15 bases left between them. DNA of the CDR3: TGCAGCGCCCGTGACAGTGGACCCTACGAGCAGTACTTC. Amino acid sequence: CSARDSGPYEQYF.

This clone has just a few counts. The gene calls are TRBV30 and TRBJ1-5; no reliable D call. This CDR3 contains 12 residues. The V and J ends lost 5 bases and 11 bases respectively, with 16 bases between them. Germline CDR1 is GTSNPN and CDR2 is SVGIG (reference sequence). CDR3 coding DNA: TGTGCCTGGGGGTCGGGGAACGAAGCCCAGCATTTT. Translation: CAWGSGNEAQHF.

This chain uses TRBV5-1 with TRBJ2-1; 12 bases agree with TRBD2. Germline CDR1 is SGHRS and CDR2 is YFSETQ. J gave up 8 bases and V 0 bases, and 3 bases lay outside the gene matches. The CDR3 has 15 amino acids. The CDR3 region is CASSLALAGGHEQFF. The CDR3 DNA follows: TGCGCCAGCAGCTTGGCACTAGCGGGAGGACATGAGCAGTTCTTC. The whole variable domain, filled in from reference TRBV5-1 and TRBJ2-1, reads KAGVTQTPRYLIKTRGQQVTLSCSPISGHRSVSWYQQTPGQGLQFLFEYFSETQRNKGNFPGRFSGRQFSNSRSEMNVSTLELGDSALYLCASSLALAGGHEQFFGPGTRLTVL.

This clone was seen a handful of times. The chain has TRBV5-1 and TRBJ2-3; TRBD1 might be the D (6 bases). The germline V and J ends were trimmed by 5 bases and 0 bases, with 10 bases remaining between them. Germline assignment: CDR1 SGHRS and CDR2 YFSETQ. The CDR3 is made up of 14 amino acids. The CDR3: CASRGAASTDTQYF. The CDR3 bases are TGCGCCAGCAGGGGGGCAGCTAGCACAGATACGCAGTATTTT.

The chain links TRBV27 to TRBJ2-5; TRBD1 matches at 7 bases. This CDR3 region has 13 residues. V trimming: 4 bases; J trimming: 4 bases; junction bases outside the gene matches: 3. Germline-derived CDR1 and CDR2 are MNHEY and SMNVEV (reference sequence). The CDR3: CASSSQGLETQYF. The DNA for the CDR3 is TGTGCCAGCAGTTCACAGGGGTTAGAGACCCAGTACTTC.

This clone was counted between two and nine times. The chain uses TRBV5-1 and TRBJ1-5; weak D call: TRBD1 (5 bases). The CDR3 is made up of 14 amino acids. Trimming took off 0 bases at V and 6 bases at J, with 10 bases between the two ends. Germline CDR1 is SGHRS and CDR2 is YFSETQ. The CDR3 loop reads CASSLVGAGQPQHF. As DNA, the CDR3 is TGCGCCAGCAGCTTGGTTGGGGCGGGTCAGCCCCAGCATTTT. The full variable domain, in which reference TRBV5-1 and TRBJ1-5 provide the parts outside the CDR3, is KAGVTQTPRYLIKTRGQQVTLSCSPISGHRSVSWYQQTPGQGLQFLFEYFSETQRNKGNFPGRFSGRQFSNSRSEMNVSTLELGDSALYLCASSLVGAGQPQHFGDGTRLSIL.

This clone was detected only a few times. The V and J genes are TRBV27 and TRBJ2-1, with D perhaps given as TRBD1 or TRBD2 (6 bases each). The V end lost 2 bases, the J end lost 9 bases, and 14 bases lay between the germline ends. Germline-derived CDR1 and CDR2 are MNHEY and SMNVEV (reference sequence). The CDR3 runs to 14 residues. This CDR3 reads CASSLRGPESEQFF. The DNA for the CDR3 is TGTGCCAGCAGTTTACGGGGGCCTGAGAGTGAGCAGTTCTTC.

This clone was picked up many times. The chain recombines TRBV18 with TRBJ1-5; D may be TRBD1 (5 bases). The V end was cut by 9 bases, the J end by 3 bases, with 12 bases between. Germline assignment: CDR1 KGHSH and CDR2 LQKENI. The CDR3 sequence is 13 residues long. The CDR3 loop reads CASTPDINQPQHF. CDR3 coding DNA: TGTGCCAGTACTCCGGACATCAATCAGCCCCAGCATTTT.

This clone has only a few counts. V is TRBV5-1 and J is TRBJ2-2; 10 bases map to TRBD2. The germline CDR1 and CDR2 sequences are SGHRS and YFSETQ. The CDR3 contains 16 residues. The V segment lost 4 bases and the J segment 8 bases; nucleotides outside the gene matches: 11. Here the CDR3 DNA reads TGCGCCAGCAGCCTGCCTAGGACTAGCGGACGGGGGGAGCTGTTTTTT. Residues: CASSLPRTSGRGELFF.

The V gene is TRBV7-2, the J gene TRBJ2-1; D remains unclear. Germline assignment: CDR1 SGHTA and CDR2 FQGNSA. V lost 5 bases and J 4 bases, leaving 15 bases between the germline ends. This CDR3 spans 15 amino acids. The CDR3: CASSPMAGEYNEQFF. The CDR3 region has the DNA TGTGCCAGCAGCCCCATGGCTGGGGAATACAATGAGCAGTTCTTC. Filled out from reference TRBV7-2 and TRBJ2-1, the complete variable domain reads GAGVSQSPSNKVTEKGKDVELRCDPISGHTALYWYRQSLGQGLEFLIYFQGNSAPDKSGLPSDRFSAERTGGSVSTLTIQRTQQEDSAVYLCASSPMAGEYNEQFFGPGTRLTVL.

This clone was picked up a small number of times. V usage is TRBV4-1 and J usage is TRBJ1-4; no reliable D call. V lost 1 base, J lost 0 bases, and 9 bases lay in between. CDR3 size: 16 residues. Germline-derived CDR1 and CDR2 are MGHRA and YSYEKL. CDR3 region: CASSQAGLTTNEKLFF. CDR3 sequence (DNA): TGCGCCAGCAGCCAAGCAGGTCTCACAACTAATGAAAAACTGTTTTTT.

This clone was recorded at least ten times. V gene TRBV28 combines with J gene TRBJ2-3; 8 bases agree with TRBD1. V lost 6 bases to trimming and J lost 0 bases; unmatched junction nucleotides: 11. The CDR3 contains 17 residues. The V gene's germline CDR1 is MDHEN and CDR2 SYDVKM. CDR3 protein: CASRTGGSAASTDTQYF. Written as DNA, the CDR3 is TGTGCCAGCAGAACAGGGGGAAGCGCCGCAAGCACAGATACGCAGTATTTT.

In this sample, this clone turned up many times. The rearrangement joins TRBV5-1 to TRBJ2-1; 14 bases match TRBD2. J was trimmed by 7 bases and V by 0 bases; bases with no gene match: 3. Germline CDR1 is SGHRS and CDR2 is YFSETQ. The CDR3 runs to 16 residues. The CDR3 spells CASSLGLAGGLNEQFF. For the CDR3, the DNA is TGCGCCAGCAGCTTGGGACTAGCGGGAGGGCTTAATGAGCAGTTCTTC.

V usage is TRBV10-3 and J usage is TRBJ2-5; 11 bases match TRBD2. The CDR3 is made up of 15 amino acids. The junction had 9 bases not matched to a gene; V was cut back by 11 bases and J by 1 base. Germline CDR1 reads ENHRY; CDR2 reads SYGVKD. The CDR3 DNA is TGTGCCGTCCGGGAGACTAGCGGGACCCAAGAGACCCAGTACTTC. Translated: CAVRETSGTQETQYF.

The genes are TRBV27 and TRBJ2-2, with a weak D call TRBD1 (7 bases). This CDR3 has 16 residues. The V end lost 4 bases, the J end lost 7 bases, and 19 bases lay between the germline ends. CDR1 and CDR2 (germline): MNHEY, SMNVEV (reference sequence). The CDR3 protein is CASSSYSGGSSGELFF. CDR3 coding DNA: TGTGCCAGCAGTTCGTATTCAGGGGGGTCAAGCGGGGAGCTGTTTTTT.

The chain has TRBV10-3 and TRBJ2-5, with 7 positions matching TRBD1. The germline V gene encodes CDR1 ENHRY and CDR2 SYGVKD. This CDR3 has 17 amino acids. V gave up 4 bases and J gave up 3 bases; unmatched junction bases: 14. CDR3 region: CAISVDGQARREETQYF. The CDR3 DNA reads TGTGCCATCAGTGTGGATGGACAGGCTCGCCGGGAAGAGACCCAGTACTTC.

There are many counts of this clone. The chain joins TRBV18 to TRBJ2-1, with D possibly TRBD1 on 6 matching bases. The CDR3 runs to 13 residues. V was trimmed by 0 bases and J by 13 bases, leaving 13 bases between them. Germline values: CDR1 KGHSH, CDR2 LQKENI. The CDR3 sequence: CASSPPARGQQFF. Here the CDR3 DNA reads TGTGCCAGCTCACCACCGGCACGGGGACAACAGTTCTTC.